The 28 T cell receptor beta chains below were found in one sample sequenced in a study of T-cell memory formation after mild COVID-19. In TCRdb, the 5' RACE reads were re-called with MiXCR into one record per CDR3 protein. Among about 560,000 distinct CDR3 sequences listed, around 15% were seen once. The sample comprised PBMCs or a T cell subset sorted from them (not recorded which). The receptor set was obtained from an adult woman who had mild COVID-19 (a few samples of this study predate the infection). Cell type and time point are not known.

This chain connects TRBV5-1 to TRBJ1-2; no firm D call. In germline, CDR1 is SGHRS, CDR2 YFSETQ. This CDR3 contains 13 residues. V dropped 5 bases and J dropped 6 bases, with 14 bases sitting between them. The CDR3 nucleotides read TGCGCCAGCAGTCTTCGGGGTAATGATGGCTACACCTTC. Its protein is CASSLRGNDGYTF. The entire variable domain, with the rest obtained from reference TRBV5-1 and TRBJ1-2, is as follows: KAGVTQTPRYLIKTRGQQVTLSCSPISGHRSVSWYQQTPGQGLQFLFEYFSETQRNKGNFPGRFSGRQFSNSRSEMNVSTLELGDSALYLCASSLRGNDGYTFGSGTRLTVV.

V is TRBV5-1 and J is TRBJ1-2; D gene unclear. The CDR3 length is 14 residues. Germline V gene sequence: CDR1 SGHRS, CDR2 YFSETQ. Trimming removed 4 bases from V and 2 bases from J, with 12 bases in between. The CDR3 DNA follows: TGCGCCAGCAGCCCTCTACAGCCCAACTATGGCTACACCTTC. Protein sequence: CASSPLQPNYGYTF. Full variable domain (rest looked up from reference TRBV5-1 and TRBJ1-2): KAGVTQTPRYLIKTRGQQVTLSCSPISGHRSVSWYQQTPGQGLQFLFEYFSETQRNKGNFPGRFSGRQFSNSRSEMNVSTLELGDSALYLCASSPLQPNYGYTFGSGTRLTVV.

Only a few counts were recorded for this clonotype. This chain joins TRBV28 and TRBJ2-2; the match to TRBD1 covers 9 bases. Germline trimming cut 7 bases from V and 2 bases from J; bases unmatched to any gene: 8. The CDR3 is 16 amino acids. Looked up from germline, CDR1 is MDHEN and CDR2 is SYDVKM. Here the CDR3 reads CASTSGTGLNTGELFF. The CDR3 DNA is TGTGCCAGCACCTCTGGGACAGGGTTAAACACCGGGGAGCTGTTTTTT.

The chain carries TRBV29-1 and TRBJ1-2; 7 bases are shared with TRBD1. V lost 6 bases to trimming and J lost 2 bases; unmatched junction nucleotides: 6. CDR1 and CDR2 (germline): SQVTM, ANQGSEA. There are 13 residues in the CDR3. The CDR3 region has the DNA TGCAGCGTAGACAGGGAACCCAACTATGGCTACACCTTC. It translates to CSVDREPNYGYTF.

This clonotype has only a few counts. The chain links TRBV12-3 or TRBV12-4 to TRBJ1-1; no clear D gene. This CDR3 contains 15 residues. V shed 6 bases and J shed 0 bases, with 14 bases lying between them. For the CDR3, the DNA is TGTGCCAGCAGCATAGGGCAGATTTTGAACACTGAAGCTTTCTTT. It yields the protein CASSIGQILNTEAFF.

This clonotype was found a few times. V gene TRBV7-3 combines with J gene TRBJ2-1; 8 nucleotides line up with TRBD1. Looked up from germline, CDR1 is SGHTA and CDR2 is FQGTGA. The CDR3 is made up of 13 amino acids. Unmatched junction bases numbered 1, after V lost 1 base and J lost 8 bases. CDR3 coding DNA: TGTGCCAGCAGCTTAATACAGGGGGATGAGCAGTTCTTC. Translated: CASSLIQGDEQFF. The variable domain in full, with the rest retrieved from reference TRBV7-3 and TRBJ2-1, is GAGVSQTPSNKVTEKGKYVELRCDPISGHTALYWYRQSLGQGPEFLIYFQGTGAADDSGLPNDRFFAVRPEGSVSTLKIQRTERGDSAVYLCASSLIQGDEQFFGPGTRLTVL.

The sample holds a few counts of this clonotype. The chain links TRBV27 to TRBJ2-2; 7 bases align to TRBD1. This CDR3 is built from 14 residues. CDR1 is MNHEY, CDR2 SMNVEV, per germline (reference sequence). J lost 5 bases, V lost 5 bases, and 5 bases had no gene match. CDR3 sequence reads: CASSHTGATGELFF. CDR3 DNA sequence: TGTGCCAGCAGTCACACAGGGGCTACCGGGGAGCTGTTTTTT.

V gene TRBV6-5 combines with J gene TRBJ2-1; 11 bases line up with TRBD1. The CDR3 length is 15 residues. Per the germline V gene, CDR1 is MNHEY and CDR2 is SVGAGI. V was clipped by 6 bases and J by 5 bases; unmatched bases: 6. The CDR3, as DNA: TGTGCCAGCAGAGAGGACAGGGGGCTCCACAATGAGCAGTTCTTC. Its translation: CASREDRGLHNEQFF.

In its sample, this clonotype was seen a few times. V is TRBV24-1 and J is TRBJ2-3; TRBD2 agrees at 8 bases. CDR3 length equals 13 residues. Germline V gene data show CDR1 as KGHDR and CDR2 as SFDVKD. Trimming took 8 bases from V and 6 from J; bases not matched to a gene: 6. This CDR3 is CATTAGVWDTQYF. Here the CDR3 DNA reads TGTGCCACCACAGCGGGAGTGTGGGATACGCAGTATTTT.

This clonotype has a count of ten or more. The chain couples TRBV19 to TRBJ1-1, with D possibly TRBD1 on 5 matching bases. Trimming shortened V by 3 bases and J by 7 bases, and 21 bases separated the two germline ends. The CDR3 loop spans 16 amino acids. Germline V CDR1 and CDR2: LNHDA, SQIVND (reference sequence). CDR3 loop: CASSIWGKLIQDEAFF. The CDR3 DNA reads TGTGCCAGTAGTATCTGGGGGAAACTCATTCAAGATGAAGCTTTCTTT.

This clonotype was detected only a few times. V and J are TRBV20-1 and TRBJ2-5, with 11 bases lining up with TRBD1. Unmatched junction bases numbered 7, after V lost 6 bases and J lost 7 bases. Germline V gene lookup returns CDR1 DFQATT and CDR2 SNEGSKA (reference sequence). The CDR3 spans 13 residues. The CDR3: CSALSGQGGTQYF. CDR3 in DNA: TGCAGTGCCTTATCGGGACAGGGGGGGACCCAGTACTTC.

This clonotype was seen at least ten times. This chain joins TRBV12-3 or TRBV12-4 and TRBJ2-3; 13 bases are a match to TRBD2. CDR3 length: 15 amino acids. Trimming at V came to 6 bases and at J to 4 bases, leaving 4 bases not matched to a gene. The CDR3: CASSSGLAGADTQYF. In DNA, the CDR3 is TGTGCCAGCAGCAGTGGACTAGCGGGAGCAGATACGCAGTATTTT.

This clonotype was seen only once. The chain's CDR3 is CASSSLSGSTDTQYF. In nucleotides, the CDR3 is TGTGCCAGCAGCTCCCTTAGCGGGAGCACAGATACGCAGTATTTT. The genes are TRBV7-9 and TRBJ2-3, with TRBD2 identical over 7 bases. J was trimmed by 0 bases and V by 4 bases; bases with no gene match: 4. The CDR3 totals 15 residues. Germline V gene data show CDR1 as SEHNR and CDR2 as FQNEAQ (reference sequence).

The chain links TRBV9 to TRBJ1-4; the match to TRBD1 covers 9 bases. Per germline, CDR1 SGDLS and CDR2 YYNGEE. This CDR3 region has 16 residues. J gave up 5 bases and V 3 bases, and 8 bases lay outside the gene matches. CDR3 protein: CASSGTFGTGNEKLFF. In DNA, the CDR3 is TGTGCCAGCAGCGGCACGTTCGGGACAGGGAATGAAAAACTGTTTTTT.

The rearrangement uses TRBV20-1 and TRBJ2-3, with D perhaps matching TRBD2 (7 bases). Germline loops: CDR1 DFQATT, CDR2 SNEGSKA (reference sequence). The CDR3 length is 13 residues. The V gene lost 7 bases and the J gene lost 1 base, with 12 bases spanning the gap. The CDR3 here is CSVGGRGTDTQYF. In nucleotides, the CDR3 is TGCAGTGTGGGGGGGCGGGGCACAGATACGCAGTATTTT.

The table lists this clonotype with a few counts. V is TRBV3-1 and J is TRBJ1-6, with D perhaps matching TRBD1 (5 bases). Germline lookup yields CDR1 LGHDT and CDR2 YNNKEL (reference sequence). This CDR3 is 11 amino acids long. Trimming took 5 bases from V and 16 from J, leaving 12 bases between them. The CDR3 loop is CASSIRDFLHF. The CDR3 DNA reads as TGTGCCAGCAGCATTCGGGACTTTCTCCACTTT.

This clonotype has only a few counts. This sequence joins TRBV29-1 and TRBJ2-6; no firm D call. This CDR3 contains 15 residues. Trimming cost V 1 base and J 4 bases, with 11 bases left between them. Germline V lookup: CDR1 SQVTM, CDR2 ANQGSEA. CDR3 loop: CSVEGPGTGANVLTF. DNA for the CDR3: TGCAGCGTTGAAGGGCCGGGTACCGGGGCCAACGTCCTGACTTTC.

A word on this clonotype: At one boundary the junction diverges from the germline segment, which might be a read error. This chain uses TRBV3-1 with TRBJ2-7; D is unclear. Germline values: CDR1 LGHDT, CDR2 YNNKEL (reference sequence). This CDR3 contains 14 residues. In DNA, the CDR3 is TGTGCCAGCATCCAAGATCATAGAGGCTACGAGCAGTACTTC. It specifies CASIQDHRGYEQYF.

The sample holds a few counts of this clonotype. The chain is built from TRBV4-3 and TRBJ1-5, with unresolved D. This CDR3 is built from 15 residues. The V gene lost 0 bases and the J gene lost 2 bases, with 8 bases spanning the gap. Germline lookup yields CDR1 LGHNA and CDR2 YSLEER. This CDR3 reads CASSQDFQGNQPQHF. CDR3 nucleotide sequence: TGCGCCAGCAGCCAAGATTTTCAGGGCAATCAGCCCCAGCATTTT.

This clonotype was recorded many times. The chain joins TRBV10-3 to TRBJ1-2, with a weak D call TRBD1 (5 bases). The CDR3 spans 15 residues. V lost 3 bases and J 3 bases, leaving 14 bases between the germline ends. Germline lookup yields CDR1 ENHRY and CDR2 SYGVKD. The CDR3 sequence: CAISDIDSRDYGYTF. DNA for the CDR3: TGTGCCATCAGTGACATAGACAGCCGGGACTATGGCTACACCTTC.

The chain combines TRBV2 with TRBJ1-5, with unresolved D. V shed 3 bases and J shed 0 bases, with 6 bases lying between them. The CDR3 length is 14 residues. The germline V gene has CDR1 SNHLY and CDR2 FYNNEI. CDR3 bases: TGTGCCAGCAGTGACACCCATAGCAATCAGCCCCAGCATTTT. It is translated as CASSDTHSNQPQHF.

The CDR3 nucleotides read TGTGCCAGCAGCTTGGGTCCATACTCCTACGAGCAGTACTTC. Translation gives CASSLGPYSYEQYF. The genes are TRBV5-8 and TRBJ2-7; D not resolved. CDR3 length equals 14 residues. Trimming left V 0 bases short and J 0 bases short, with 7 bases between. Per germline, CDR1 SGHTS and CDR2 YDEGEE.

This clonotype was counted between two and nine times. The chain employs TRBV4-1 and TRBJ1-5; a weak D match, TRBD1 (6 bases). This CDR3 comprises 16 residues. Germline V gene lookup returns CDR1 MGHRA and CDR2 YSYEKL. V shed 2 bases and J shed 0 bases, with 11 bases lying between them. CDR3 sequence (DNA): TGCGCCAGCAGCCAACTCGGACAGATTAGCAATCAGCCCCAGCATTTT. Translated, it gives CASSQLGQISNQPQHF.

This clonotype was counted only a few times. As DNA, the CDR3 is TGTGCCAGCAGACACTCCCCGGGACAGGGAAGGATGGGCACTGAAGCTTTCTTT. This sequence encodes CASRHSPGQGRMGTEAFF. The V and J genes are TRBV12-3 or TRBV12-4 and TRBJ1-1, with TRBD1 identical over 9 bases. V lost 6 bases to trimming and J lost 4 bases; unmatched junction nucleotides: 18. The CDR3 loop spans 18 amino acids.

The chain uses TRBV5-1 and TRBJ1-3; 8 bases match TRBD1. This CDR3 has 16 amino acids. The J segment lost 3 bases and the V segment lost 5 bases, leaving 10 bases of the junction unmatched. Germline V gene data show CDR1 as SGHRS and CDR2 as YFSETQ. The CDR3 loop is CASSFTGTGVGNTIYF. The CDR3 region has the DNA TGCGCCAGCAGTTTTACCGGGACAGGAGTTGGAAACACCATATATTTT.

In its sample, this clonotype was seen a few times. Germline is not matched at one junction end, which may reflect a read error. The chain combines TRBV5-5 with TRBJ2-2, with a weak D call TRBD1 (5 bases). The V gene's germline CDR1 is SGHKS and CDR2 YYEKEE (reference sequence). The CDR3 is 15 residues long. The CDR3 nucleotides read TGTGCCAGCAACTTGGCCAGGGTGGTCACCGGGGAGCTGTTTTTT. As protein: CASNLARVVTGELFF. Full variable domain (missing parts from reference TRBV5-5 and TRBJ2-2): DAGVTQSPTHLIKTRGQQVTLRCSPISGHKSVSWYQQVLGQGPQFIFQYYEKEERGRGNFPDRFSARQFPNYSSELNVNALLLGDSALYLCASNLARVVTGELFFGEGSRLTVL.

The V and J genes are TRBV5-1 and TRBJ2-1; TRBD2 matches 12 bases. The CDR3 length is 18 residues. Germline values: CDR1 SGHRS, CDR2 YFSETQ. J gave up 0 bases and V 8 bases, and 12 bases lay outside the gene matches. In nucleotides, the CDR3 is TGCGCCAGTACCGGACTAGCGGGGAGACCTAGCTCCTACAATGAGCAGTTCTTC. Amino acids: CASTGLAGRPSSYNEQFF.

The chain uses TRBV5-1 and TRBJ1-5, with 7 nucleotides matching TRBD1. V lost 8 bases and J lost 4; bases outside the gene matches: 9. The CDR3 is 14 amino acids. Germline V CDR1 and CDR2: SGHRS, YFSETQ. In nucleotides, the CDR3 is TGCGCCAGAGGTAGGAGGGACAGAAATCAGCCCCAGCATTTT. It is translated as CARGRRDRNQPQHF.